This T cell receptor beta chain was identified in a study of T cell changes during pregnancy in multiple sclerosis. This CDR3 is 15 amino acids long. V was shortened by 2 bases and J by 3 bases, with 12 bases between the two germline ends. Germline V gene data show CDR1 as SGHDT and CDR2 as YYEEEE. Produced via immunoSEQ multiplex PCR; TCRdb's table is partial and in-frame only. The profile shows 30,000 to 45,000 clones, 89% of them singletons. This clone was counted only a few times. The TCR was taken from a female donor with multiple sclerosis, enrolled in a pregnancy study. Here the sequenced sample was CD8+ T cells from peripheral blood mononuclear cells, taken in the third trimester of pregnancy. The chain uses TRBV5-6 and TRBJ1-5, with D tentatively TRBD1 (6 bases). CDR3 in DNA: TGTGCCAGCAGCTTTTTTTCAGGGGACAATCAGCCCCAGCATTTT. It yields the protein CASSFFSGDNQPQHF.